The T cell receptor beta chain under discussion was sequenced for a study of beta chain features in type 1 diabetes. Notes on the study in general: Type 1 diabetes patients had moderately but significantly shorter TCRB CDR3s in all four CD4+ subsets.

Germline CDR1 is SGHTA and CDR2 is FQGNSA. The CDR3 runs 14 residues. Trimming removed 6 bases from V and 4 bases from J, with 16 bases in between. Reverse transcription of all isolated RNA meant that expressed TCRB transcripts were sequenced. The repertoire was sequenced with immunoSEQ multiplex PCR; TCRdb's copy has only in-frame clones and lacks some. The top ten clones hold roughly 0.025% of a sample with 900,000 or so clones, 17% of them seen once. Notes on this clone: The antigen is not known.

Cells sorted by CD45RO/CCR7/CD25/CD127/CD95/CD27 comprised CD4+ naive, central memory, regulatory and stem cell-like memory cells. Sequencing was performed on naive CD4+ T cells from blood. This TCR was sampled from a woman aged 18-29 years in good health. The chain uses TRBV7-2 and TRBJ2-7; D is ambiguous. The CDR3 sequence is CASRSDLRGYEQYF. The CDR3 DNA is TGTGCCAGCAGATCGGACCTACGAGGATACGAGCAGTACTTC.